Ten or more counts support the clone carrying this TCR beta chain. Its antigen is as yet unknown. The germline CDR1 and CDR2 sequences are MNHEY and SMNVEV (reference sequence). The CDR3 runs to 13 residues. V lost 6 bases to trimming and J lost 4 bases, with 12 bases between them. This record belongs to a study of T cell repertoires in cytomegalovirus infection. Looking at the study overall: Public TCR beta signatures indicated both CMV infection and matching HLA type.

TCRdb processed the reads anew with MiXCR; each CDR3 protein has one entry. The table includes more than 90,000 distinct CDR3 sequences, over 9% detected once. Overall study results and limits: Frequencies of public TCR beta families were cumulated, and this identified carriers of CMV plus the relevant HLA. Dominant in the ex vivo response were TCR beta clonotypes restricted by HLA-C and specific for CMV.

Sequenced sample: PBMCs, sequenced either directly or after in vitro stimulation (not recorded which). The V call is TRBV27, the J call TRBJ1-2; D is perhaps TRBD1 (5 bases). The sequence derives from a human donor in good health (CMV status not recorded). Some clones in this sample may be carry-over from other donors' samples. CDR3 residues: CASSPLGVYGYTF. The DNA for the CDR3 is TGTGCCAGCAGCCCGTTAGGGGTCTATGGCTACACCTTC.